These 21 T cell receptor beta chains originate from one sample sequenced in a study of blood T cell repertoires in COVID-19. Method: immunoSEQ multiplex PCR; TCRdb's copy keeps in-frame clones and lacks some. The data contain 360,000 or so clones, approximately 84% of them singletons. Source material: PBMCs or T cells enriched from blood (not recorded which). All receptors come from a woman in her twenties or thirties who had recovered from COVID-19.

The CDR3 is CAWSVRRQPQHF. CDR3 bases: TGTGCCTGGAGTGTTCGGAGACAGCCCCAGCATTTT. This rearrangement joins TRBV30 to TRBJ1-5; D is uncertain. V shed 0 bases and J shed 7 bases, with 7 bases lying between them. Per germline, CDR1 GTSNPN and CDR2 SVGIG (reference sequence). The CDR3 contains 12 residues.

The chain is built from TRBV28 and TRBJ2-7; D possibly corresponds to TRBD1 (6 bases). The CDR3 has 12 amino acids. Germline CDR1 and CDR2: MDHEN and SYDVKM. V lost 5 bases to trimming and J lost 6 bases, with 11 bases between them. CDR3 protein: CASSVQGLEQYF. CDR3 nucleotide sequence: TGTGCCAGCAGTGTACAGGGCCTCGAGCAGTACTTC.

The V call is TRBV9, the J call TRBJ1-2; no firm D call. CDR1 is SGDLS and CDR2 is YYNGEE in the germline V gene. Trimming shortened V by 3 bases and J by 9 bases, and 12 bases separated the two germline ends. The CDR3 sequence is 12 residues long. Written as DNA, the CDR3 is TGTGCCAGCAGCGGAGGCAGTCATCGCTACACCTTC. Protein product: CASSGGSHRYTF. Full variable domain (rest looked up from reference TRBV9 and TRBJ1-2): DSGVTQTPKHLITATGQRVTLRCSPRSGDLSVYWYQQSLDQGLQFLIQYYNGEERAKGNILERFSAQQFPDLHSELNLSSLELGDSALYFCASSGGSHRYTFGSGTRLTVV.

This chain uses TRBV27 with TRBJ1-5; 9 nucleotides agree with TRBD1. CDR1 is MNHEY, CDR2 SMNVEV, per germline (reference sequence). With V trimmed by 8 bases and J by 5 bases, 7 bases remained unmatched. The CDR3 is 14 amino acids. The DNA of the CDR3 is TGTGCCAGCTCAACCACAGGGGGCCATCAGCCCCAGCATTTT. Translating gives CASSTTGGHQPQHF.

The V call is TRBV9, the J call TRBJ2-3; D uncertain. The germline gives CDR1 SGDLS, CDR2 YYNGEE. The germline V and J ends were trimmed by 4 bases and 5 bases, with 8 bases remaining between them. The CDR3 is made up of 12 amino acids. CDR3 sequence (DNA): TGTGCCAGCAGCCCAACAATAGATACGCAGTATTTT. This codes for CASSPTIDTQYF.

The V gene is TRBV19, the J gene TRBJ1-1, with no clear D. With 3 bases removed from V and 1 base from J, the gap between germline ends came to 12 bases. This CDR3 region has 15 residues. From germline, CDR1 is LNHDA and CDR2 SQIVND (reference sequence). The CDR3 nucleotides are TGTGCCAGTAGTATTGAGGGCAGAGAGAACACTGAAGCTTTCTTT. Amino acid sequence: CASSIEGRENTEAFF.

The genes are TRBV4-1 and TRBJ2-7, with 7 positions matching TRBD2. Germline CDR1 is MGHRA and CDR2 is YSYEKL. This CDR3 comprises 15 residues. Trimming at V came to 1 base and at J to 5 bases, leaving 8 bases not matched to a gene. CDR3 nucleotide sequence: TGCGCCAGCAGCCAAGGGGGGGGAATTCGGGACGAGCAGTACTTC. Translation: CASSQGGGIRDEQYF.

The V call is TRBV7-2, the J call TRBJ2-5; 13 positions agree with TRBD2. This CDR3 comprises 17 residues. V dropped 5 bases and J dropped 1; count of bases not matched to a gene: 7. The germline V gene has CDR1 SGHTA and CDR2 FQGNSA. In nucleotides, the CDR3 is TGTGCCAGCAGCCCTATGGGACTAGCGGGAACCCAAGAGACCCAGTACTTC. Translation gives CASSPMGLAGTQETQYF.

The rearrangement links TRBV15 to TRBJ1-1, with 8 bases fitting TRBD1. V gave up 1 base and J gave up 2 bases; unmatched junction bases: 3. Germline V lookup: CDR1 LNHNV, CDR2 YYDKDF (reference sequence). The CDR3 spans 15 residues. The CDR3 DNA reads as TGTGCCACCAGCAGAGCCGGGACAGGTAACACTGAAGCTTTCTTT. It is translated as CATSRAGTGNTEAFF.

The chain employs TRBV10-3 and TRBJ2-2; D call uncertain. Germline CDR1 reads ENHRY; CDR2 reads SYGVKD. V was trimmed by 2 bases and J by 7 bases, leaving 5 bases between them. This CDR3 has 12 amino acids. The chain's CDR3 is CAISEPGGELFF. CDR3 nucleotide sequence: TGTGCCATCAGTGAGCCAGGCGGGGAGCTGTTTTTT.

This clone was detected a few times. The chain is built from TRBV30 and TRBJ1-1, with D possibly TRBD1 on 6 matching bases. The CDR3 spans 14 residues. CDR1 is GTSNPN, CDR2 SVGIG, per germline (reference sequence). Trimming took off 3 bases at V and 5 bases at J, with 16 bases between the two ends. CDR3 coding DNA: TGTGCCTGGAGACGACAAGGGGGTCTAACTGAAGCTTTCTTT. This translates into CAWRRQGGLTEAFF.

The gene calls are TRBV7-3 and TRBJ2-3, with D possibly being TRBD2 (7 bases). V was pared by 1 base and J by 2 bases, with 10 bases between. The CDR3 is made up of 15 amino acids. Germline CDR1 reads SGHTA; CDR2 reads FQGTGA. The CDR3 is CASSLSGGPTDTQYF. The CDR3 coding sequence is TGTGCCAGCAGCTTAAGCGGGGGCCCCACAGATACGCAGTATTTT.

DNA of the CDR3: TGTGCCAGCAGTTTGGGGCTTTCCTACGAGCAGTACTTC. Translated: CASSLGLSYEQYF. The chain uses TRBV12-3 or TRBV12-4 and TRBJ2-7, with D maybe TRBD1 (5 bases). Deletions cut 3 bases from V and 1 base from J, with 7 bases between. The CDR3 loop spans 13 amino acids.

CDR3 sequence reads: CASGGGTALSKQFF. The CDR3 bases are TGTGCCAGCGGAGGGGGGACAGCCTTATCTAAGCAGTTCTTC. The V and J genes are TRBV9 and TRBJ2-1, with D possibly matching TRBD1 (7 bases). Germline V CDR1 and CDR2: SGDLS, YYNGEE. V dropped 7 bases and J dropped 11 bases, with 22 bases sitting between them. The CDR3 is 14 amino acids.

The chain has TRBV7-9 and TRBJ2-7, with D possibly being TRBD1 (5 bases). Germline-derived CDR1 and CDR2 are SEHNR and FQNEAQ (reference sequence). The CDR3 runs to 15 residues. V lost 3 bases and J lost 4, with 16 bases in between. This CDR3 reads CASSFGPGAGYEQYF. The CDR3 nucleotides are TGTGCCAGCAGCTTCGGACCTGGGGCCGGGTACGAGCAGTACTTC.

The V gene is TRBV11-2, the J gene TRBJ2-7, with 9 bases fitting TRBD1. Germline CDR1 reads SGHAT; CDR2 reads FQNNGV. CDR3 length equals 15 residues. After removal of 5 bases from V and 6 bases from J, the junction contained 11 bases not matched to a gene. CDR3 bases: TGTGCCAGCAGCACCTGGGGACAGGGTCTTTCCGAGCAGTACTTC. Translating gives CASSTWGQGLSEQYF.

V is TRBV19 and J is TRBJ2-1, with D maybe TRBD1 (5 bases). The CDR3 covers 14 residues. CDR1 is LNHDA and CDR2 is SQIVND in the germline V gene (reference sequence). Trimming removed 2 bases at V and 5 bases at J, with 10 bases between. CDR3 bases: TGTGCCAGTAGTATACAGGGTGAAAACAATGAGCAGTTCTTC. Translation gives CASSIQGENNEQFF.

The CDR3 protein is CASSPYDTQYF. CDR3 DNA sequence: TGTGCCAGCAGCCCTTATGATACGCAGTATTTT. The chain employs TRBV7-8 and TRBJ2-3, with no clear D. Germline assignment: CDR1 SGHVS and CDR2 FQNEAQ. The CDR3 contains 11 residues. The ends were cut back, 5 bases at V and 6 bases at J, with 6 bases in the middle.

The V and J genes are TRBV6-4 and TRBJ1-5; tentative D call: TRBD1 (5 bases). V was clipped by 5 bases and J by 7 bases, with 12 bases between them. Germline CDR1 is MRHNA and CDR2 is SNTAGT. The CDR3 spans 13 residues. The CDR3 sequence is CASSPESGQPQHF. The CDR3 DNA reads TGTGCCAGCAGTCCAGAGTCAGGGCAGCCCCAGCATTTT.

The chain employs TRBV27 and TRBJ2-3, with 9 bases matching TRBD1. J gave up 3 bases and V 1 base, and 2 bases lay outside the gene matches. The CDR3 loop spans 15 amino acids. From germline, CDR1 is MNHEY and CDR2 SMNVEV (reference sequence). This CDR3 reads CASSLFDRGTDTQYF. As DNA, the CDR3 is TGTGCCAGCAGTTTATTCGACAGGGGGACAGATACGCAGTATTTT.

The V and J genes are TRBV4-1 and TRBJ2-2; 13 positions agree with TRBD2. With V trimmed by 5 bases and J by 1 base, 7 bases remained unmatched. This CDR3 is built from 18 residues. Germline CDR1 MGHRA, CDR2 YSYEKL. The CDR3 protein is CASSTRTSGRVNTGELFF. CDR3 nucleotides: TGCGCCAGCAGCACGAGGACTAGCGGGAGAGTGAACACCGGGGAGCTGTTTTTT.